The entry that follows covers one T cell receptor beta chain sequence. Its antigen is unknown. Base quality data are lacking; no much larger clone is found one base away. This specimen comes from a study of CD8 T cells in Susac syndrome (dated by TCRdb to the late 2010s). Notes on the research overall: Repertoire sequencing was used to test whether CD8+ T cell activation and differentiation in Susac syndrome was antigen driven. Clonality of the CD8+ T cell repertoire was compared between about a dozen healthy donors, 14 Susac syndrome patients and around 16 multiple sclerosis patients.

Peripheral blood CD8+ and CD4+ T cells from healthy donors, Susac syndrome patients and multiple sclerosis patients were profiled using high-throughput TCR beta sequencing. The multiple sclerosis controls were treatment-naive patients whose relapsing-remitting disease, either stable or active, fulfilled the revised McDonald criteria. Bulk CD8+ and CD4+ T cells were purified by magnetic negative isolation, whereas CD8+ TEMRA cells were enriched by FACS. Blood was drawn into EDTA tubes, processed within 24 hours, and PBMCs were isolated by density gradient centrifugation. PBMCs intended for TCR sequencing were cryopreserved in liquid nitrogen and thawed later in a water bath at 37 degrees C. A purity of at least 90% was achieved for sorted or isolated CD4+, CD8+ and CD8+ TEMRA cells. According to the germline V gene, CDR1 reads ENHRY and CDR2 reads SYGVKD. The cysteine opens and the phenylalanine closes a CDR3 of 14 amino acids. The kept DNA is CDR3 alone, 42 bases in frame from the first base. V gives up 8 bases and J gives up 4 bases, and the segment between their germline ends measures 18 bases.

What the study reported, not specific to this receptor: The TCR sequencing and HLA analysis was acknowledged to have included a relatively small number of individuals.

RNA was extracted with the RNeasy kit and roughly 0.45 to 1 ug was reverse transcribed using random hexamers. The immunoSEQ multiplex PCR assay, covering 54 Vbeta and 13 Jbeta segments, was used to amplify TCR beta CDR3 regions. To correct PCR amplification bias, a synthetic template baseline was used for both primer optimization and computational correction. The study's own analysis went as follows. Only productive sequences were kept, with reads annotated to V, D and J genes according to IMGT and analyzed in immunoSEQ Analyzer. To calculate clonality, Shannon entropy was normalized by log2 of the number of productive unique sequences and then subtracted from one. For each patient and control, public and private clones were evaluated among the 100 most prevalent clones. A clone was defined as Susac-specific if it was absent from the healthy and MS cohorts, from around 960 published viral clones and from other ImmuneACCESS disease sequences. Using fastp trimming at Q25 and MiXCR clonotype assembly, TCRdb reanalyzed the public sequencing data and kept in-frame beta chains. Rows matching on CDR3 protein sequence are summarized as one entry with the most common DNA and genes. Clone size and V and J calls follow TCRdb, not the original study. The sample profile shows hundreds of thousands of distinct CDR3 sequences; around nine tenths of them were found once. The ten largest clonotypes hold about 0.12% of the sample.

The sequence links TRBV10-3 to TRBJ2-7, with no confidently assigned D gene. The source is a human donor with multiple sclerosis. The specimen was CD8+ T cells from PBMCs. This receptor carries the CDR3 CAISAWRSSYEQYF. The base sequence is TGTGCCATCTCCGCGTGGCGAAGTTCTTACGAGCAGTACTTC.